What follows are 5 T cell receptor beta chains derived from one specimen sequenced in a study of shared clonotypes between healthy human individuals. Clones were sequenced by immunoSEQ multiplex PCR, and TCRdb holds only the in-frame ones, with some missing. The sample records millions of clones, approximately 94% being singletons. Naive CD8 cells were CD45RO-negative, positively selected for CCR7, excluding terminally differentiated effector memory CD45RA+ cells. Sequencing was done on a sample of naive CD8+ T cells sorted from blood. The receptors were sampled from a man aged 18 to 29 in good health.

This sequence joins TRBV4-1 and TRBJ1-1; D perhaps matches TRBD1 (6 bases). CDR3 length: 16 residues. The V and J ends lost 0 bases and 0 bases respectively, with 11 bases between them. Per germline, CDR1 MGHRA and CDR2 YSYEKL. DNA for the CDR3: TGCGCCAGCAGCCAAGAACCGGGACAAGTGAACACTGAAGCTTTCTTT. It yields the protein CASSQEPGQVNTEAFF.

The V and J genes are TRBV11-2 and TRBJ2-3; 7 bases match TRBD1. V lost 5 bases, J lost 8 bases, and 7 bases stayed unmatched. Germline CDR1 is SGHAT and CDR2 is FQNNGV. This CDR3 region has 13 residues. In nucleotides, the CDR3 is TGTGCCAGCAGCCATTGGGACAGCCCTACGCAGTATTTT. Encoded protein: CASSHWDSPTQYF.

This chain links TRBV5-4 with TRBJ2-5; 9 bases map to TRBD2. CDR1 SGHNT and CDR2 YYREEE come from the germline V gene (reference sequence). CDR3 length: 14 amino acids. The trim removed 6 bases at V and 4 bases at J, leaving 7 bases unmatched. CDR3 region: CASTIAGAGETQYF. The CDR3 DNA sequence: TGTGCCAGCACCATAGCGGGAGCGGGAGAGACCCAGTACTTC. Full variable domain (outside the CDR3, taken from reference TRBV5-4 and TRBJ2-5): ETGVTQSPTHLIKTRGQQVTLRCSSQSGHNTVSWYQQALGQGPQFIFQYYREEENGRGNFPPRFSGLQFPNYSSELNVNALELDDSALYLCASTIAGAGETQYFGPGTRLLVL.

J is TRBJ2-7 and V is TRBV9; TRBD2 agrees at 12 bases. Germline values: CDR1 SGDLS, CDR2 YYNGEE. This CDR3 spans 16 amino acids. V shed 4 bases, J shed 5 bases, and the junction held 10 bases outside the gene matches. CDR3 bases: TGTGCCAGCAGCCCCCAAGGACTAGCGGGATTGGACGAGCAGTACTTC. Translation gives CASSPQGLAGLDEQYF.

The rearrangement uses TRBV19 and TRBJ1-2; D not certain. Per the germline V gene, CDR1 is LNHDA and CDR2 is SQIVND (reference sequence). The CDR3 loop spans 14 amino acids. V was pared by 0 bases and J by 0 bases, with 5 bases between. This CDR3 is CASSIDTTNYGYTF. The DNA for the CDR3 is TGTGCCAGTAGTATAGACACCACTAACTATGGCTACACCTTC.